These 20 T cell receptor beta chains share one sample of origin, sequenced in a study of CD8+ T cells in alopecia areata. Extracted from the samples, RNA was reverse transcribed into cDNA to serve as the sequencing template. Assay used: immunoSEQ multiplex PCR; TCRdb lists only in-frame clones, some missing. The top ten hold approximately 3.3% of the sample, which has 190,000 or so clones, approximately 60% seen once. The treatment: oral pan-JAK inhibitor, 5-10 mg twice daily. The starting material was CD4+ T cells sorted from blood, obtained at week 4, from a patient treated with tofacitinib. These receptors were taken from a human donor with alopecia areata.

J is TRBJ2-3 and V is TRBV11-2; D ambiguous. The CDR3 contains 13 residues. Per germline, CDR1 SGHAT and CDR2 FQNNGV. Trimming stripped 2 bases from V and 4 bases from J, with 7 bases between. CDR3 loop: CASSLSSPDTQYF. In DNA form, the CDR3 reads TGTGCCAGCAGCTTAAGCTCCCCAGATACGCAGTATTTT.

The chain combines TRBV5-1 with TRBJ2-5; D is uncertain. Looked up from germline, CDR1 is SGHRS and CDR2 is YFSETQ. The V and J ends lost 0 bases and 4 bases respectively, with 10 bases between them. The CDR3 loop spans 14 amino acids. CDR3 nucleotide sequence: TGCGCCAGCAGCTTGGATGTCTTAGGAGAGACCCAGTACTTC. Translation: CASSLDVLGETQYF.

This clone showed up just a few times. The chain joins TRBV28 to TRBJ2-3; D is unclear. CDR3 length: 13 amino acids. Trimming took off 5 bases at V and 0 bases at J, with 6 bases between the two ends. Germline V gives CDR1 MDHEN, CDR2 SYDVKM. The chain's CDR3 is CASSTSSTDTQYF. Written as DNA, the CDR3 is TGTGCCAGCAGTACCTCTAGCACAGATACGCAGTATTTT.

This clone is a singleton in its sample. The chain has TRBV30 and TRBJ2-1; 12 nucleotides match TRBD2. With V trimmed by 5 bases and J by 5 bases, 7 bases remained unmatched. The CDR3 spans 15 residues. Germline CDR1 is GTSNPN and CDR2 is SVGIG (reference sequence). In DNA, the CDR3 is TGTGCCTGGTATAGACTAGCGGGGGCCCACAATGAGCAGTTCTTC. Protein product: CAWYRLAGAHNEQFF.

The rearrangement joins TRBV4-1 to TRBJ1-1; D is possibly TRBD1 (6 bases). This CDR3 contains 15 residues. Germline lookup yields CDR1 MGHRA and CDR2 YSYEKL. V lost 5 bases to trimming and J lost 5 bases, with 18 bases between them. The DNA of the CDR3 is TGCGCCAGCAGCTACAAGGGGGGGCGCAAAACTGAAGCTTTCTTT. It yields the protein CASSYKGGRKTEAFF.

The chain couples TRBV30 to TRBJ2-6; D could derive from TRBD1 or TRBD2 (5 bases each). Germline V gene sequence: CDR1 GTSNPN, CDR2 SVGIG (reference sequence). V shed 8 bases and J shed 0 bases, with 17 bases lying between them. The CDR3 contains 16 residues. CDR3 region: CARSPGGGSGANVLTF. CDR3 sequence (DNA): TGTGCCCGGTCACCGGGTGGGGGCTCTGGGGCCAACGTCCTGACTTTC. Using reference TRBV30 and TRBJ2-6 for the parts outside the CDR3, the full variable domain is SQTIHQWPATLVQPVGSPLSLECTVEGTSNPNLYWYRQAAGRGLQLLFYSVGIGQISSEVPQNLSASRPQDRQFILSSKKLLLSDSGFYLCARSPGGGSGANVLTFGAGSRLTVL.

V is TRBV7-2 and J is TRBJ2-1, with a tentative D call TRBD2 (5 bases). The germline CDR1 and CDR2 sequences are SGHTA and FQGNSA. The V gene lost 4 bases and the J gene lost 0 bases, with 13 bases spanning the gap. The CDR3 consists of 16 residues. The CDR3 DNA reads TGTGCCAGCAGCTCCAAAGCGGTGAGCTCCTACAATGAGCAGTTCTTC. It codes for CASSSKAVSSYNEQFF.

V is TRBV5-4 and J is TRBJ1-4, with unresolved D. The germline gives CDR1 SGHNT, CDR2 YYREEE (reference sequence). The V and J ends lost 0 bases and 7 bases respectively, with 7 bases between them. The CDR3 length is 13 residues. The CDR3 loop reads CASSLEGSEKLFF. CDR3 nucleotide sequence: TGTGCCAGCAGCTTGGAAGGGAGTGAAAAACTGTTTTTT. Complete variable domain (other parts from reference TRBV5-4 and TRBJ1-4): ETGVTQSPTHLIKTRGQQVTLRCSSQSGHNTVSWYQQALGQGPQFIFQYYREEENGRGNFPPRFSGLQFPNYSSELNVNALELDDSALYLCASSLEGSEKLFFGSGTQLSVL.

The chain links TRBV30 to TRBJ1-5; D call uncertain. Germline V CDR1 and CDR2: GTSNPN, SVGIG (reference sequence). The CDR3 is made up of 13 amino acids. The V end lost 3 bases, the J end lost 0 bases, and 6 bases lay between the germline ends. CDR3 sequence reads: CAWSRNSNQPQHF. The CDR3 nucleotides are TGTGCCTGGAGCAGAAATAGCAATCAGCCCCAGCATTTT.

The gene calls are TRBV10-3 and TRBJ2-3; 10 bases fit TRBD2. V was pared by 3 bases and J by 4 bases, with 1 base of the junction left unmatched. There are 14 residues in the CDR3. Germline V gives CDR1 ENHRY, CDR2 SYGVKD. CDR3 DNA: TGTGCCATCAGTGAAAGCGGGGGGGCAGATACGCAGTATTTT. Translation gives CAISESGGADTQYF.

This clone was seen a few times. Other DNA sequences in this sample translate to the same CDR3. The chain joins TRBV29-1 to TRBJ1-1; 8 bases line up with TRBD1. Germline V gene sequence: CDR1 SQVTM, CDR2 ANQGSEA. This CDR3 region has 12 residues. CDR3 sequence reads: CTGGTGNTEAFF. CDR3 DNA sequence: TGCACCGGGGGGACAGGGAACACTGAAGCTTTCTTT. Drawing the rest from reference TRBV29-1 and TRBJ1-1, the complete variable domain is SAVISQKPSRDICQRGTSLTIQCQVDSQVTMMFWYRQQPGQSLTLIATANQGSEATYESGFVIDKFPISRPNLTFSTLTVSNMSPEDSSIYLCTGGTGNTEAFFGQGTRLTVV.

This chain connects TRBV25-1 to TRBJ1-5; possible D gene TRBD1, 6 bases. This CDR3 contains 14 residues. V lost 4 bases and J 7 bases, leaving 14 bases between the germline ends. CDR1 is MGHDK and CDR2 is SYGVNS in the germline V gene. The CDR3 bases are TGTGCCAGCAGTGGTACAGGGCCCGGGCAGCCCCAGCATTTT. Its protein is CASSGTGPGQPQHF.

This clone was seen just once. The chain uses TRBV29-1 and TRBJ1-1; D remains ambiguous. Germline assignment: CDR1 SQVTM and CDR2 ANQGSEA. The CDR3 runs 13 residues. The V gene lost 6 bases and the J gene lost 0 bases, with 11 bases spanning the gap. The CDR3 is CSVVESLNTEAFF. Written as DNA, the CDR3 is TGCAGCGTCGTGGAAAGTTTGAACACTGAAGCTTTCTTT.

In its sample, this clone was seen a few times. The chain couples TRBV21-1 to TRBJ1-2. TRBV21-1 is assigned pseudogene status. CDR3 length: 15 amino acids. CDR3 DNA sequence: TGTGCCAGCAGCCTCGACACAGCGGTGGTTAGCGGCTACACCTTC. It is translated as CASSLDTAVVSGYTF.

The CDR3, as DNA: TGTGCCAGCTTTTTCCGGGAGACCCAGTACTTC. Protein: CASFFRETQYF. The chain couples TRBV6-5 to TRBJ2-5; D is unresolved. V was clipped by 8 bases and J by 5 bases, with 9 bases between them. CDR1 and CDR2 (germline): MNHEY, SVGAGI. This CDR3 has 11 residues.

V is TRBV29-1 and J is TRBJ2-5, with 7 bases identical to TRBD1. V shed 7 bases, J shed 5 bases, and the junction held 7 bases outside the gene matches. The germline V gene has CDR1 SQVTM and CDR2 ANQGSEA. The CDR3 has 12 amino acids. DNA of the CDR3: TGCAGCGCCGACAGGGTAGGGGAGACCCAGTACTTC. Its translation is CSADRVGETQYF. The whole variable domain, remainder taken from reference TRBV29-1 and TRBJ2-5, is SAVISQKPSRDICQRGTSLTIQCQVDSQVTMMFWYRQQPGQSLTLIATANQGSEATYESGFVIDKFPISRPNLTFSTLTVSNMSPEDSSIYLCSADRVGETQYFGPGTRLLVL.

The chain uses TRBV29-1 and TRBJ2-7; D is undetermined. CDR1 is SQVTM and CDR2 is ANQGSEA in the germline V gene. The CDR3 covers 13 residues. Deletions cut 4 bases from V and 3 bases from J, with 13 bases between. This CDR3 is CSVVSLAGYEQYF. For the CDR3, the DNA is TGCAGCGTTGTGTCGTTGGCAGGCTACGAGCAGTACTTC.

The J gene is TRBJ1-4, the V gene TRBV18; TRBD1 agrees at 8 bases. V shed 0 bases, J shed 5 bases, and the junction held 8 bases outside the gene matches. There are 17 residues in the CDR3. Germline V CDR1 and CDR2: KGHSH, LQKENI. CDR3 bases: TGTGCCAGCTCACCACCGAGGGACAGGAACTTGAATGAAAAACTGTTTTTT. The encoded protein is CASSPPRDRNLNEKLFF.

The chain recombines TRBV30 with TRBJ1-6; perhaps TRBD1 as D (5 bases). V dropped 5 bases and J dropped 7 bases, with 12 bases sitting between them. Germline CDR1 GTSNPN, CDR2 SVGIG (reference sequence). There are 13 residues in the CDR3. CDR3 protein: CAWAGTKNSPLHF. In nucleotides, the CDR3 is TGTGCCTGGGCAGGGACTAAAAATTCACCCCTCCACTTT. Together with reference TRBV30 and TRBJ1-6, the CDR3 gives the full variable domain: SQTIHQWPATLVQPVGSPLSLECTVEGTSNPNLYWYRQAAGRGLQLLFYSVGIGQISSEVPQNLSASRPQDRQFILSSKKLLLSDSGFYLCAWAGTKNSPLHFGNGTRLTVT.

J is TRBJ1-6 and V is TRBV30, with 10 nucleotides matching TRBD1. Germline CDR1 reads GTSNPN; CDR2 reads SVGIG (reference sequence). The CDR3 consists of 14 residues. With V trimmed by 4 bases and J by 8 bases, 5 bases remained unmatched. The CDR3, as DNA: TGTGCCTGGACCCCGGGACAGGGGTATTCACCCCTCCACTTT. Protein product: CAWTPGQGYSPLHF. The full variable domain, with the rest looked up from reference TRBV30 and TRBJ1-6, is SQTIHQWPATLVQPVGSPLSLECTVEGTSNPNLYWYRQAAGRGLQLLFYSVGIGQISSEVPQNLSASRPQDRQFILSSKKLLLSDSGFYLCAWTPGQGYSPLHFGNGTRLTVT.